This is a list of T cell receptor beta chains from one sample in a study of regulatory T cells in long-lasting Graves disease. TCRdb fed the multiplex PCR reads into MiXCR, producing one record per CDR3 protein. The table lists over 350,000 distinct CDR3 sequences, 15% of them singletons, with over 7% in the top ten. These sequences were also reported in another study, on T cells in Graves' hyperthyroidism and ophthalmopathy.

This specimen consisted of peripheral blood mononuclear cells (PBMCs), obtained at new diagnosis, from a patient treated with antithyroid drugs. These TCRs come from a woman in her thirties or forties with Graves disease. The CDR3 runs from the conserved cysteine through the conserved F or W. The D gene is left open where the match is weak. The size entry is marked missing in some rows and otherwise reads once, few, many or a size class.

many	TRBV7-2	TRBJ1-6	-	CASSLSGTYNSPLHF	TGTGCCAGCAGCTTAAGCGGGACTTATAATTCACCCCTCCACTTT
few	TRBV15	TRBJ1-5	TRBD1	CATSSGDSYQPQHF	TGTGCCACCAGCAGTGGGGACAGCTATCAGCCCCAGCATTTT
many	TRBV12-5	TRBJ1-5	TRBD1	CASGFSDRGYQPQHF	TGTGCTAGTGGCTTCTCGGACAGGGGATATCAGCCCCAGCATTTT
-	TRBV5-1	TRBJ2-2	TRBD2	CASSLALTSGANTGELFF	TGCGCCAGCAGCTTGGCCCTTACTAGCGGAGCGAACACCGGGGAGCTGTTTTTT
few	TRBV12-5	TRBJ1-2	TRBD1	CASGFYTGQGYTF	TGTGCTAGTGGTTTCTACACGGGACAGGGCTACACCTTC
many	TRBV20-1	TRBJ2-1	TRBD2	CSARASGRNEQFF	TGCAGTGCTAGGGCTAGCGGTCGCAATGAGCAGTTCTTC
-	TRBV5-5	TRBJ2-1	TRBD2	CASSLTTSGRLHEQFF	TGTGCCAGCAGCCTAACGACTAGCGGGAGGCTCCATGAGCAGTTCTTC
many	TRBV11-2	TRBJ2-3	-	CASSPTPQGTDTQYF	TGTGCCAGCAGCCCTACCCCACAAGGCACAGATACGCAGTATTTT
many	TRBV10-3	TRBJ1-3	-	CAISERWSDSGNTIYF	TGTGCCATCAGTGAGAGGTGGTCAGACTCTGGAAACACCATATATTTT
many	TRBV27	TRBJ2-6	-	CASRPLHSGANVLTF	TGTGCCAGCAGGCCGTTACATTCTGGGGCCAACGTCCTGACTTTC
many	TRBV11-3	TRBJ1-4	TRBD1	CASSLAPGGDEKLFF	TGTGCCAGCAGCTTAGCCCCAGGGGGGGATGAAAAACTGTTTTTT
many	TRBV20-1	TRBJ2-5	-	CSAQTKETQYF	TGCAGTGCCCAGACAAAAGAGACCCAGTACTTC
once	TRBV20-1	TRBJ1-2	-	CSAGGGGANYGYTF	TGCAGTGCTGGGGGCGGCGGTGCTAACTATGGCTACACCTTC
many	TRBV10-3	TRBJ1-6	-	CAISERNVGPLHF	TGTGCCATCAGTGAGCGGAACGTGGGCCCCCTCCACTTT
many	TRBV7-9	TRBJ1-2	-	CASSPLPTGNYGYTF	TGTGCCAGCAGCCCCTTACCGACGGGGAACTATGGCTACACCTTC
many	TRBV27	TRBJ2-7	-	CAISLGPTYEQYF	TGTGCCATCTCGTTGGGCCCTACCTACGAGCAGTACTTC
many	TRBV18	TRBJ2-4	TRBD1	CASSPADRPIQYF	TGTGCCAGCTCACCAGCGGACAGGCCAATTCAGTACTTC
-	TRBV20-1	TRBJ2-1	TRBD2	CSGRAGGPGEQFF	TGCAGTGGAAGGGCGGGAGGGCCGGGGGAGCAGTTCTTC
many	TRBV7-8	TRBJ2-5	TRBD1	CASSSSGQEQETQYF	TGTGCCAGCAGCTCCTCGGGACAGGAGCAAGAGACCCAGTACTTC
many	TRBV18	TRBJ1-2	TRBD1	CASSRDREMANYGYTF	TGTGCCAGCTCGCGGGACAGGGAAATGGCTAACTATGGCTACACCTTC
few	TRBV6-1	TRBJ2-7	-	CASSGTLGLSVSYEQYF	TGTGCCAGCAGTGGAACTTTAGGACTAAGCGTCTCCTACGAGCAGTACTTC
many	TRBV30	TRBJ2-7	-	CAWSVVEGYEQYF	TGTGCCTGGAGTGTAGTCGAGGGATACGAGCAGTACTTC
few	TRBV3-1	TRBJ2-2	-	CASSQGRATGELFF	TGTGCCAGCAGCCAAGGTAGGGCGACCGGGGAGCTGTTTTTT
-	TRBV2	TRBJ1-1	-	CASRTPTRGATEAFF	TGTGCCAGCAGGACCCCCACACGGGGAGCCACTGAAGCTTTCTTT
-	TRBV7-9	TRBJ2-1	TRBD2	CASSLFRLAGPRYESSYNEQFF	TGTGCCAGCAGCTTATTTCGGCTAGCGGGTCCACGGTACGAGAGCTCCTACAATGAGCAGTTCTTC
-	TRBV13	TRBJ2-1	TRBD2	CASSPFLLAGESVRGYNEQFF	TGTGCCAGCAGCCCCTTCCTCCTAGCGGGAGAAAGTGTTCGCGGTTACAATGAGCAGTTCTTC
few	TRBV4-1	TRBJ2-7	-	CASSHHGFSYEQYF	TGCGCCAGCAGCCATCACGGGTTTTCCTACGAGCAGTACTTC
many	TRBV9	TRBJ2-7	TRBD2	CASSVGPQGGDEQYF	TGTGCCAGCAGCGTAGGACCCCAGGGAGGGGACGAGCAGTACTTC
few	TRBV6-1	TRBJ1-1	-	CASRGVLNTEAFF	TGTGCCAGCAGAGGCGTTTTGAACACTGAAGCTTTCTTT
few	TRBV20-1	TRBJ2-7	TRBD2	CSASSTSGSYEQYF	TGCAGTGCTTCGTCCACTAGCGGGAGTTACGAGCAGTACTTC
many	TRBV2	TRBJ2-3	-	CASSEGLVADTQYF	TGTGCCAGCAGTGAAGGGCTAGTCGCGGATACGCAGTATTTT
-	TRBV7-3	TRBJ2-3	-	CASSAGFTDTQYF	TGTGCCAGCAGCGCAGGGTTCACAGATACGCAGTATTTT
-	TRBV7-6	TRBJ2-2	TRBD1	CASSPHPLRDRGGTGELFF	TGTGCCAGCAGCCCACACCCCCTTCGAGACAGGGGAGGCACCGGGGAGCTGTTTTTT
-	TRBV20-1	TRBJ2-3	TRBD2	CSARPRLAGRRGTDTQYF	TGCAGTGCTAGACCGCGACTAGCGGGGCGGCGGGGTACAGATACGCAGTATTTT
many	TRBV7-9	TRBJ1-1	-	CASSPWDNPSGAFF	TGTGCCAGCAGCCCCTGGGACAACCCGAGTGGAGCTTTCTTT
few	TRBV5-1	TRBJ1-4	-	CASSKGGPNEKLFF	TGCGCCAGCAGCAAGGGAGGCCCTAATGAAAAACTGTTTTTT
many	TRBV2	TRBJ1-5	TRBD1	CASSDTRTGDNQPQHF	TGTGCCAGCAGTGACACCAGGACAGGGGACAATCAGCCCCAGCATTTT
many	TRBV11-3	TRBJ2-1	-	CASSLRSRAENEQFF	TGTGCCAGCAGCTTAAGGTCGAGGGCAGAGAATGAGCAGTTCTTC
many	TRBV12-3/TRBV12-4	TRBJ2-3	TRBD2	CASTRGTSGNTDTQYF	TGTGCCAGCACCAGGGGGACTAGCGGCAACACAGATACGCAGTATTTT
many	TRBV28	TRBJ1-1	TRBD1	CASSLTGSLDTEAFF	TGTGCCAGCAGCCTGACAGGGAGCCTGGACACTGAAGCTTTCTTT
many	TRBV30	TRBJ2-7	-	CAWREAGVSSYEQYF	TGTGCCTGGAGAGAGGCAGGGGTTAGCTCCTACGAGCAGTACTTC
-	TRBV7-3	TRBJ1-4	-	CASSTPPPPTNEKLFF	TGTGCCAGCAGCACCCCGCCCCCCCCTACTAATGAAAAACTGTTTTTT
many	TRBV24-1	TRBJ2-2	-	CATKAAGNAGELFF	TGTGCCACCAAGGCAGCGGGTAACGCCGGGGAGCTGTTTTTT
many	TRBV28	TRBJ1-6	-	CASSSRNILYNSPLHF	TGTGCCAGCAGTTCAAGGAACATTCTCTATAATTCACCCCTCCACTTT
-	TRBV12-3/TRBV12-4	TRBJ1-1	-	CASSSTDANTEAFF	TGTGCCAGCAGCTCGACAGACGCGAACACTGAAGCTTTCTTT
many	TRBV5-1	TRBJ2-1	TRBD2	CASAKAGGNYNEQFF	TGCGCCAGCGCAAAAGCGGGAGGAAATTACAATGAGCAGTTCTTC
few	TRBV19	TRBJ1-5	-	CASRFQDVTSPQHF	TGTGCCAGTCGATTCCAGGACGTAACCTCACCCCAGCATTTT
many	TRBV3-1	TRBJ2-7	-	CASSPGRADEQYF	TGTGCCAGCAGCCCCGGCAGGGCGGACGAGCAGTACTTC
many	TRBV15	TRBJ2-7	-	CATSRGLVGAYEQYF	TGTGCCACCAGCAGAGGCCTCGTTGGGGCCTACGAGCAGTACTTC
many	TRBV7-3	TRBJ2-3	TRBD2	CASSLRGTSDTDTQYF	TGTGCCAGCAGCTTAAGGGGGACTAGCGACACAGATACGCAGTATTTT
many	TRBV9	TRBJ2-7	TRBD2	CASSVGLAREQYF	TGTGCCAGCAGCGTAGGACTAGCCCGCGAGCAGTACTTC
many	TRBV29-1	TRBJ2-3	TRBD2	CSVVLAGGRVDTQYF	TGCAGCGTTGTGCTAGCGGGAGGCCGTGTAGATACGCAGTATTTT
many	TRBV20-1	TRBJ2-1	-	CSARDLGQGIEQFF	TGCAGTGCTAGAGATCTAGGGCAGGGGATTGAGCAGTTCTTC
many	TRBV11-2	TRBJ1-6	-	CASSLNSPLHF	TGTGCCAGCAGCTTAAATTCACCCCTCCACTTT
many	TRBV19	TRBJ1-5	-	CASSWGEGSNQPQHF	TGTGCCAGTAGTTGGGGCGAAGGGAGCAATCAGCCCCAGCATTTT
-	TRBV13	TRBJ2-3	-	CASSLNRVDTQYF	TGTGCCAGCAGCTTAAATAGGGTAGATACGCAGTATTTT
-	TRBV9	TRBJ2-6	-	CASSVWGSGANVLTF	TGTGCCAGCAGCGTTTGGGGCTCTGGGGCCAACGTCCTGACTTTC